The 28 T cell receptor beta chains below were found in one sample sequenced in a study of blood T cell repertoires in COVID-19. The data were produced by immunoSEQ multiplex PCR, yet TCRdb's version contains in-frame clones alone and is incomplete. The sample yields about 220,000 clones, 80% to 85% seen once. Specimen: peripheral blood. Receptors originate from a woman in her sixties or seventies with acute or convalescent COVID-19.

V and J are TRBV6-5 and TRBJ1-5, with 12 nucleotides matching TRBD1. The J segment lost 4 bases and the V segment lost 9 bases, leaving 7 bases of the junction unmatched. The CDR3 spans 15 residues. Germline CDR1 is MNHEY and CDR2 is SVGAGI. The DNA for the CDR3 is TGTGCCAGTCGCCGGGACAGGGGGCGGAATCAGCCCCAGCATTTT. Its protein is CASRRDRGRNQPQHF.

The chain employs TRBV29-1 and TRBJ2-7; a weak D match, TRBD2 (6 bases). Germline values: CDR1 SQVTM, CDR2 ANQGSEA. The CDR3 runs 14 residues. V was cut by 4 bases and J by 2 bases, with 15 bases left in between. CDR3 sequence (DNA): TGCAGCGTTGTATCCGGGAGCGAGGCCTACGAGCAGTACTTC. The encoded protein is CSVVSGSEAYEQYF.

V gene TRBV18 combines with J gene TRBJ1-2; D perhaps matches TRBD1 (6 bases). The CDR3 is made up of 15 amino acids. Germline V gene data show CDR1 as KGHSH and CDR2 as LQKENI. V shed 2 bases and J shed 1 base, with 11 bases lying between them. This CDR3 reads CASSPRSGDNYGYTF. CDR3 sequence (DNA): TGTGCCAGCTCACCAAGGTCAGGGGATAACTATGGCTACACCTTC.

The V gene is TRBV14, the J gene TRBJ1-3, with 7 bases identical to TRBD1. CDR1 is SGHDN and CDR2 is FVKESK in the germline V gene. The CDR3 has 15 amino acids. V lost 6 bases and J lost 7; bases outside the gene matches: 12. The CDR3 is CASRRQGLAGNTIYF. The CDR3 DNA is TGTGCCAGCAGAAGACAGGGACTAGCGGGGAACACCATATATTTT. Drawing the rest from reference TRBV14 and TRBJ1-3, the complete variable domain is EAGVTQFPSHSVIEKGQTVTLRCDPISGHDNLYWYRRVMGKEIKFLLHFVKESKQDESGMPNNRFLAERTGGTYSTLKVQPAELEDSGVYFCASRRQGLAGNTIYFGEGSWLTVV.

V usage is TRBV18 and J usage is TRBJ1-2; 10 nucleotides align to TRBD1. The CDR3 loop spans 15 amino acids. Unmatched junction bases numbered 3, after V lost 2 bases and J lost 3 bases. CDR1 is KGHSH, CDR2 LQKENI, per germline. The CDR3 coding sequence is TGTGCCAGCTCACCAAGACAGGGGGCCTACTATGGCTACACCTTC. This translates into CASSPRQGAYYGYTF.

V and J are TRBV12-3 or TRBV12-4 and TRBJ1-2; 7 bases match TRBD1. The CDR3 is 13 amino acids. Unmatched junction bases numbered 5, after V lost 6 bases and J lost 4 bases. DNA for the CDR3: TGTGCCAGCAGCATTGACAGGGCCTATGGCTACACCTTC. This translates into CASSIDRAYGYTF.

Concerning this clone itself: Other DNA variants within this sample encode the same CDR3. This chain uses TRBV5-4 with TRBJ1-3; the D is unclear. V lost 0 bases, J lost 4 bases, and 8 bases lay in between. The CDR3 runs 14 residues. Germline V gives CDR1 SGHNT, CDR2 YYREEE (reference sequence). CDR3 sequence (DNA): TGTGCCAGCAGCTTGGGAGGGTACGGAAACACCATATATTTT. Translated: CASSLGGYGNTIYF.

The chain recombines TRBV5-1 with TRBJ2-3; 7 bases map to TRBD1. The CDR3 is 14 amino acids. V lost 0 bases, J lost 5 bases, and 3 bases stayed unmatched. The germline V gene has CDR1 SGHRS and CDR2 YFSETQ. CDR3 protein: CASSLDRGGDTQYF. As DNA, the CDR3 is TGCGCCAGCAGCTTGGACAGGGGTGGAGATACGCAGTATTTT.

The chain is built from TRBV7-9 and TRBJ2-7; 7 bases are a match to TRBD1. The V and J ends lost 1 base and 5 bases, in that order; junction bases with no gene match: 5. The CDR3 is 14 amino acids. CDR1 SEHNR and CDR2 FQNEAQ come from the germline V gene (reference sequence). The CDR3 loop reads CASSLGQGRDEQYF. DNA for the CDR3: TGTGCCAGCAGCTTAGGACAGGGAAGGGACGAGCAGTACTTC. Full variable domain (missing parts from reference TRBV7-9 and TRBJ2-7): DTGVSQNPRHKITKRGQNVTFRCDPISEHNRLYWYRQTLGQGPEFLTYFQNEAQLEKSRLLSDRFSAERPKGSFSTLEIQRTEQGDSAMYLCASSLGQGRDEQYFGPGTRLTVT.

V gene TRBV28 combines with J gene TRBJ2-3, with 11 bases that match TRBD2. This CDR3 region has 21 residues. The V gene's germline CDR1 is MDHEN and CDR2 SYDVKM. J lost 0 bases, V lost 3 bases, and 17 bases had no gene match. The CDR3 DNA reads as TGTGCCAGCAGTTTCGGTCTGCTAGCGGGGGGCTTAGCCCTTAGCACAGATACGCAGTATTTT. Protein sequence: CASSFGLLAGGLALSTDTQYF.

The chain carries TRBV3-1 (or the pseudogene TRBV3-2) and TRBJ2-7; D remains unclear. The CDR3 has 14 amino acids. Trimming cost V 4 bases and J 5 bases, with 15 bases left between them. Germline CDR1 reads LGHDT; CDR2 reads YNNKEL (reference sequence). CDR3 region: CASSRRVDVHEQYF. CDR3 DNA sequence: TGTGCCAGCAGCCGCCGGGTAGACGTACACGAGCAGTACTTC.

The rearrangement links TRBV6-1 to TRBJ2-3, with a possible D match to TRBD2 (6 bases). The V end lost 3 bases, the J end lost 6 bases, and 16 bases lay between the germline ends. This CDR3 comprises 15 residues. CDR1 is MNHNS and CDR2 is SASEGT in the germline V gene. The DNA for the CDR3 is TGTGCCAGCAGTGATTGGACTACCCAACGGGATACGCAGTATTTT. Its translation: CASSDWTTQRDTQYF.

This CDR3 reads CASSARGIGQPQHF. CDR3 coding DNA: TGTGCCAGCAGTGCCCGGGGTATCGGTCAGCCCCAGCATTTT. The V call is TRBV27, the J call TRBJ1-5; no clear D gene. This CDR3 comprises 14 residues. V gave up 5 bases and J gave up 6 bases, with 14 bases separating them. The germline CDR1 and CDR2 sequences are MNHEY and SMNVEV (reference sequence).

This sequence joins TRBV7-8 and TRBJ1-3; TRBD1 agrees at 11 bases. Per the germline V gene, CDR1 is SGHVS and CDR2 is FQNEAQ. With 5 bases clipped from V and 6 bases from J, the junction kept 12 bases outside the gene matches. CDR3 length: 17 residues. The CDR3 protein is CASSPIPGTGGVNTIYF. CDR3 bases: TGTGCCAGCAGCCCGATCCCCGGGACAGGGGGAGTAAACACCATATATTTT.

This clone was counted a single time. This chain joins TRBV10-1 and TRBJ2-1, with TRBD2 identical over 8 bases. CDR3 size: 16 residues. Unmatched junction bases numbered 9, after V lost 8 bases and J lost 0 bases. The germline gives CDR1 WNHNN, CDR2 SYGVQD (reference sequence). CDR3 coding DNA: TGCGCCAGCCTCTCTTCCGGGACTAGCTCCTACAATGAGCAGTTCTTC. It translates to CASLSSGTSSYNEQFF.

The chain employs TRBV10-1 and TRBJ1-6, with TRBD1 identical over 7 bases. Per the germline V gene, CDR1 is WNHNN and CDR2 is SYGVQD (reference sequence). The V and J ends lost 3 bases and 6 bases, in that order; junction bases with no gene match: 5. This CDR3 is built from 15 residues. The CDR3 protein is CASSDRGFPNSPLHF. CDR3 sequence (DNA): TGCGCCAGCAGTGACAGGGGGTTCCCTAATTCACCCCTCCACTTT.

The chain combines TRBV6-1 with TRBJ1-4, with unresolved D. Trimming shortened V by 0 bases and J by 2 bases, and 10 bases separated the two germline ends. Looked up from germline, CDR1 is MNHNS and CDR2 is SASEGT. The CDR3 has 16 amino acids. CDR3 nucleotide sequence: TGTGCCAGCAGTGAAGCGCTAGGGAGCACTAATGAAAAACTGTTTTTT. Its protein is CASSEALGSTNEKLFF.

The rearrangement joins TRBV7-2 to TRBJ1-6; 7 bases agree with TRBD1. Trimming took 1 base from V and 8 from J; bases not matched to a gene: 8. CDR1 SGHTA and CDR2 FQGNSA come from the germline V gene. This CDR3 region has 16 residues. In DNA, the CDR3 is TGTGCCAGCAGCTTAGTACGACAGGGCCTTGATTCACCCCTCCACTTT. This sequence encodes CASSLVRQGLDSPLHF.

The genes are TRBV18 and TRBJ1-2; 8 bases align to TRBD1. With V trimmed by 6 bases and J by 4 bases, 10 bases remained unmatched. This CDR3 region has 15 residues. Germline assignment: CDR1 KGHSH and CDR2 LQKENI. This CDR3 is CASSASQGAGYGYTF. The CDR3, as DNA: TGTGCCAGCTCGGCTTCGCAGGGGGCCGGCTATGGCTACACCTTC.

The chain joins TRBV11-2 to TRBJ1-6; possibly TRBD1 for D (5 bases). CDR1 and CDR2 from the germline V gene are SGHAT and FQNNGV. This CDR3 region has 11 residues. V shed 10 bases and J shed 12 bases, with 13 bases lying between them. The DNA for the CDR3 is TGTGCCACAACAGGACGTAAACCCCTCCACTTT. Amino acids: CATTGRKPLHF.

This chain uses TRBV7-8 with TRBJ1-1, with 7 bases that match TRBD1. The CDR3 is 14 amino acids. Germline values: CDR1 SGHVS, CDR2 FQNEAQ. J gave up 5 bases and V 5 bases, and 8 bases lay outside the gene matches. The DNA of the CDR3 is TGTGCCAGCAGCCCACAGGGGCGATGGACTGAAGCTTTCTTT. This gives the protein CASSPQGRWTEAFF.

The genes are TRBV6-6 and TRBJ1-6; 11 positions match TRBD1. CDR1 is MNHNY and CDR2 is SVGAGI in the germline V gene (reference sequence). CDR3 length equals 15 residues. Trimming took 5 bases from V and 8 from J; bases not matched to a gene: 5. The CDR3 nucleotides read TGTGCCAGCAGTACAAGGGGACAGGGGGATTCACCCCTCCACTTT. Encoded protein: CASSTRGQGDSPLHF.

The V gene is TRBV12-3 or TRBV12-4, the J gene TRBJ1-5; D unresolved. This CDR3 comprises 12 residues. Trimming shortened V by 4 bases and J by 6 bases, and 7 bases separated the two germline ends. Here the CDR3 reads CASSSRAQPQHF. CDR3 in DNA: TGTGCCAGCAGTTCGAGGGCTCAGCCCCAGCATTTT.

V usage is TRBV9 and J usage is TRBJ1-3, with TRBD1 matching over 8 bases. Germline lookup yields CDR1 SGDLS and CDR2 YYNGEE. Unmatched junction bases numbered 14, after V lost 0 bases and J lost 3 bases. This CDR3 contains 19 residues. Here the CDR3 DNA reads TGTGCCAGCAGCGTAGATTCCGGCAGGGGGCGCATTTTTGGAAACACCATATATTTT. Protein sequence: CASSVDSGRGRIFGNTIYF.

The V gene is TRBV13, the J gene TRBJ2-2; D unclear. V was shortened by 3 bases and J by 6 bases, with 5 bases between the two germline ends. Germline V CDR1 and CDR2: PRHDT, FYEKMQ (reference sequence). CDR3 length equals 12 residues. The DNA of the CDR3 is TGTGCCAGCAGCTTGTCGGCCGGGGAGCTGTTTTTT. Translation gives CASSLSAGELFF. Variable domain in full (rest from reference TRBV13 and TRBJ2-2): AAGVIQSPRHLIKEKRETATLKCYPIPRHDTVYWYQQGPGQDPQFLISFYEKMQSDKGSIPDRFSAQQFSDYHSELNMSSLELGDSALYFCASSLSAGELFFGEGSRLTVL.

This chain joins TRBV5-1 and TRBJ1-1; D unclear. CDR1 SGHRS and CDR2 YFSETQ come from the germline V gene. Trimming removed 1 base at V and 0 bases at J, with 7 bases between. The CDR3 length is 14 residues. In DNA form, the CDR3 reads TGCGCCAGCAGCTTGACTCAATTGAACACTGAAGCTTTCTTT. Protein product: CASSLTQLNTEAFF.

Within the sample, this clone is medium-sized. This chain uses TRBV28 with TRBJ2-2, with 15 bases fitting TRBD2. Germline CDR1 and CDR2: MDHEN and SYDVKM. This CDR3 has 17 amino acids. J lost 6 bases, V lost 3 bases, and 5 bases had no gene match. As DNA, the CDR3 is TGTGCCAGCAGTTTTTGGGGACTAGCGGGGGGCCCCGGGGAGCTGTTTTTT. This sequence encodes CASSFWGLAGGPGELFF. Together with reference TRBV28 and TRBJ2-2, the CDR3 gives the full variable domain: DVKVTQSSRYLVKRTGEKVFLECVQDMDHENMFWYRQDPGLGLRLIYFSYDVKMKEKGDIPEGYSVSREKKERFSLILESASTNQTSMYLCASSFWGLAGGPGELFFGEGSRLTVL.

The chain joins TRBV5-1 to TRBJ2-2, with TRBD1 as a possible D gene (6 bases). CDR3 length equals 15 residues. Germline CDR1 is SGHRS and CDR2 is YFSETQ. V lost 5 bases and J lost 1, with 12 bases in between. CDR3 nucleotide sequence: TGCGCCAGCAGTTCGGTGGGACAGAACACCGGGGAGCTGTTTTTT. Residues: CASSSVGQNTGELFF.